Listed here are 4 T cell receptor beta chains from one sample, sequenced in a study of a mutant IDH1 vaccine in newly diagnosed glioma. As to time point: week 47, end of study. Doses comprised 300 ug of mutant IDH1 20-mer peptide each, plus topical imiquimod. The antigens of these receptors remain unknown. Assay used: immunoSEQ multiplex PCR; TCRdb lists only in-frame clones, some missing. This sample has 45,000 to 65,000 clones, with roughly 61% found just once. Sequenced material: peripheral blood mononuclear cells (PBMCs), taken from a glioma patient whose treatment included an IDH1 peptide vaccine. These receptors were taken from a man aged 40-49 years with glioma. Some clones in this sample may be carry-over from other donors' samples.

The rearrangement joins TRBV5-1 to TRBJ1-5; D gene uncertain. CDR3 length equals 14 residues. V was pared by 0 bases and J by 7 bases, with 11 bases between. Germline-derived CDR1 and CDR2 are SGHRS and YFSETQ. The CDR3 sequence: CASSLGTAGQPQHF. As DNA, the CDR3 is TGCGCCAGCAGCTTGGGAACCGCGGGGCAGCCCCAGCATTTT.

There are a few counts of this clone. The chain recombines TRBV29-1 with TRBJ2-2; 8 nucleotides line up with TRBD1. Germline V gives CDR1 SQVTM, CDR2 ANQGSEA. Unmatched junction bases numbered 1, after V lost 6 bases and J lost 1 base. The CDR3 runs 13 residues. The CDR3 nucleotides read TGCAGCGTCGACAGGGGGAACACCGGGGAGCTGTTTTTT. Translating gives CSVDRGNTGELFF.

The chain couples TRBV5-4 to TRBJ2-1, with D tentatively TRBD2 (5 bases). This CDR3 is built from 16 residues. The germline CDR1 and CDR2 sequences are SGHNT and YYREEE (reference sequence). V lost 0 bases to trimming and J lost 5 bases, with 15 bases between them. CDR3 residues: CASSLVRLARDNEQFF. The CDR3 DNA reads TGTGCCAGCAGCTTGGTTCGGCTAGCCCGAGACAATGAGCAGTTCTTC.

The chain has TRBV27 and TRBJ2-7; tentative D call: TRBD1 (5 bases). This CDR3 region has 15 residues. Trimming cost V 2 bases and J 5 bases, with 16 bases left between them. Germline assignment: CDR1 MNHEY and CDR2 SMNVEV (reference sequence). The CDR3 DNA sequence: TGTGCCAGCAGTTTAAGTGGGCAGGGCAGGCACGAGCAGTACTTC. Protein sequence: CASSLSGQGRHEQYF.